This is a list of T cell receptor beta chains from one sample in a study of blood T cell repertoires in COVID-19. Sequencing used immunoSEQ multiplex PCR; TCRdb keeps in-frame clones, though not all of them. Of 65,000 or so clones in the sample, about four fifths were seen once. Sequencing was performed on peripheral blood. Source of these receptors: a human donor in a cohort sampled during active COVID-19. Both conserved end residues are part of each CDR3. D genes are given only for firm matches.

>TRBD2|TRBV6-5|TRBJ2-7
CASRGLAGASHEQYF
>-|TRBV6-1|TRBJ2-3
CASSEALGALYTQYF
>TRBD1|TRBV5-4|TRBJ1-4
CASSLGQGAGEKLFF
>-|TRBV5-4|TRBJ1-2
CASSFTGNYGYTF
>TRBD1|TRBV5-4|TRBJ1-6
CASSGSTGGRNSPLHF
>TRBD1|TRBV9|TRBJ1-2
CASSVLRGLQYGYTF
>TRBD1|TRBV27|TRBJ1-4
CASSTPAGTGGQLFF
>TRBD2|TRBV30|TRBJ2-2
CAWSVGRDTGELFF
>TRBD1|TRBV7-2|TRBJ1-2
CASSLDRAATF
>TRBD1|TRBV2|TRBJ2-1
CASSARQGRSYNEQFF
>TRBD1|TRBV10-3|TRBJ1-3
CAISSGQGYGNTIYF
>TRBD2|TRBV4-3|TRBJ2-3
CASSQDFPRGATDTQYF
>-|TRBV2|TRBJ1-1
CASSEQGNTEAFF
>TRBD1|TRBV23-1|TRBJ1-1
CASSQPGTGKGTEAFF
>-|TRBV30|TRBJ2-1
CAWSTGRTIFF
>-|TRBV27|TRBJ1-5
CASSFSGGGINQPQHF
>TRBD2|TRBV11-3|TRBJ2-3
CASSAGLGDTDTQYF
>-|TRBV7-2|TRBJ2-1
CASSQTAYNEQFF
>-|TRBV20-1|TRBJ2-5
CSAHRRETQYF
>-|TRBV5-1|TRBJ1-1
CASSNGQPNTEAFF
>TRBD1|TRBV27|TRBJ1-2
CASSLSRQGPYGYTF
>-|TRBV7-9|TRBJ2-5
CASSLEASVAQYF
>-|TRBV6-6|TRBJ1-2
CAGGDYNYGYTF
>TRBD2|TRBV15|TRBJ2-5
CATRYRAGDETQYF
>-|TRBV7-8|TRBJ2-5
CASSLGTLQETQYF
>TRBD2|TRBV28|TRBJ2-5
CASSWGGLQETQYF
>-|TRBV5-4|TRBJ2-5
CASSQVNAKETQYF
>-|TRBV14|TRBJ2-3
CASSPRRVRVTDTQYF
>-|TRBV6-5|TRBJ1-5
CASSHAGSNQPQHF
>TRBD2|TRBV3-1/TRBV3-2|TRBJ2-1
CASSQATTSGSNEQFF
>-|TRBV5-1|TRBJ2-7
CASSFDGTYEQYF
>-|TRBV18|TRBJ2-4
CASSPERQNIQYF
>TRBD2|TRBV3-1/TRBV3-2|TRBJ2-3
CASSQGKTSGSGSDTQYF
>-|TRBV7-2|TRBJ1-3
CASSSNPGASGNTIYF
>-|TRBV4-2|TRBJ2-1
CASSQPAGSYNEQFF
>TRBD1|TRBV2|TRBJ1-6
CASTETRAGGFPSSYNSPLHF
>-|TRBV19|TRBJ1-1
CASSIWGENTEAFF
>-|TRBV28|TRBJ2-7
CASRRFGGIGYEQYF
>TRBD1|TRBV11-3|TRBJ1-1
CASSFLQGLNTEAFF
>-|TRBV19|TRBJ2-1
CASSIGLADYNEQFF
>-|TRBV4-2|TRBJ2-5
CASSPHFYGTQYF
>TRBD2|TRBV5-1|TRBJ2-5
CASSAPGLAGAETQYF
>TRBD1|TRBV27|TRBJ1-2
CASSAPGQGKLGYTF
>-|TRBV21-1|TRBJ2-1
CASSTCSGLAGPSYNEQFF
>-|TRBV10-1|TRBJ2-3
CASSEYSITDTQYF
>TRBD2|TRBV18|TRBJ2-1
CASSPSGLAGNEQFF
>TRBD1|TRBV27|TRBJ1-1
CASSDRGPTEAFF
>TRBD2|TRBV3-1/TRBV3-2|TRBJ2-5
CASSQSTSGTVETQYF
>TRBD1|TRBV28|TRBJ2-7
CASRKQGARNEQYF
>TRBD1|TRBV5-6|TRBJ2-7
CASSYRTGAIRSSYEQYF
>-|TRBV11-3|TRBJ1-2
CASSLEVGRDYGYTF
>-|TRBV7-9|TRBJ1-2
CASSLDAIYGYTF
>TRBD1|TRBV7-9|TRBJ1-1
CASSFTGGGYTEAFF
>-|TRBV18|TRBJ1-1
CASSPRGVSTEAFF
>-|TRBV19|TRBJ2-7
CATRLRSSYEQYF